This T cell receptor (beta chain) was captured in a study of T cell responses to AZD1222 COVID-19 vaccine. Study-wide points: The repertoires were collected only after the peak T cell response.

Per germline, CDR1 KGHSH and CDR2 LQKENI. Trimming shortened V by 3 bases and J by 4 bases, and 16 bases separated the two germline ends. CDR3 size: 16 residues. In this sample, this clone turned up once. Its target is not known. Sequenced by immunoSEQ multiplex PCR; TCRdb stores in-frame clones only, minus some. The sample lists about 120,000 clones; nearly 90% were seen once. The V and J genes are TRBV18 and TRBJ1-3; D uncertain. This material consisted of peripheral blood, taken on day 0 of AZD1222 vaccination. The TCR was taken from an adult in good health. The chain's CDR3 is CASSPLGFESGNTIYF. The CDR3 DNA sequence: TGTGCCAGCTCACCTCTGGGTTTTGAATCGGGAAACACCATATATTTT.